This T cell receptor beta chain was sequenced in a study of T cell changes during pregnancy in multiple sclerosis (dated 2019 in TCRdb). With respect to the entire study: The study looked at changes in the T cell repertoire across pregnancy in women with multiple sclerosis.

Details on this clone: The antigen it recognizes is unknown. Nothing much larger sits one base from this clone, and base qualities are not available.

CDR1 and CDR2 are read off the germline V gene as SNHLY and FYNNEI. At the junction V is shortened by 6 bases and J by 5 bases, with 19 bases in between. From the cysteine up to the phenylalanine, the CDR3 has a length of 15 residues. Left in the record is the CDR3 DNA by itself, 45 bases read in frame from the first base. Libraries were constructed by the immunoSEQ multiplex PCR assay. In TCRdb, the immuneACCESS table is reduced to in-frame sequences with V and J assigned. These tables do not hold every clone; where another copy was compared, an unresolved V gene accounts for under half, and the others remain unexplained. The sample contains roughly 63,000 clones, about 90% of them found a single time. The ten largest account for about 2% of the sample.

Sequenced here: peripheral blood, sampled in the second trimester of pregnancy. The chain employs TRBV2 and TRBJ2-5; TRBD1 might be the D gene, on 6 matching bases. This receptor was taken from a female donor in good health, enrolled as a control in a pregnancy study. In nucleotide form, the sequence is TGTGCCAGCAGCGTAGATAAAGGGGGTGTTGAGACCCAGTACTTC. This is translated as CASSVDKGGVETQYF.